The 25 T cell receptor beta chains listed next were all sequenced from one sample in a study of follicular helper T cells after annual influenza vaccination. Time point in this sample: 2015-2016 season, pre-vaccination. The table came from immunoSEQ multiplex PCR; TCRdb's copy has only in-frame clones and leaves some out. The table shows roughly 4,600 clones, with roughly four fifths occurring only once. The input for sequencing was CXCR5+ CD38- circulating T follicular helper cells from blood, taken on the day of influenza vaccination. Subset of the sample: circulating Tfh, non-naive CD4+CXCR5+PD-1+ (ICOS+CD38+ or ICOS-CD38-). These receptors all stem from an adult who received the influenza vaccine.

The rearrangement uses TRBV15 and TRBJ2-3; TRBD1 matches at 7 bases. V trimming: 3 bases; J trimming: 2 bases; junction bases outside the gene matches: 8. In germline, CDR1 is LNHNV, CDR2 YYDKDF (reference sequence). The CDR3 extends over 16 amino acids. In DNA form, the CDR3 reads TGTGCCACCAGCAGTGGAACAGGGGCCCTCACAGATACGCAGTATTTT. It is translated as CATSSGTGALTDTQYF.

For this clone: Other DNA sequences from this sample encode an identical CDR3 as well. This rearrangement joins TRBV9 to TRBJ2-5, with TRBD1 identical over 8 bases. V shed 0 bases and J 1 base; nucleotides not matched to a gene: 5. CDR3 size: 16 residues. Germline V gene data show CDR1 as SGDLS and CDR2 as YYNGEE. CDR3 sequence: CASSVATGALQETQYF. CDR3 sequence (DNA): TGTGCCAGCAGCGTAGCGACAGGGGCCCTCCAAGAGACCCAGTACTTC.

The chain uses TRBV5-1 and TRBJ1-1; D is ambiguous. The germline V gene has CDR1 SGHRS and CDR2 YFSETQ. V lost 0 bases and J lost 0, with 9 bases in between. CDR3 length: 15 amino acids. The CDR3 loop reads CASSLDGDMNTEAFF. The CDR3 DNA is TGCGCCAGCAGCTTGGATGGTGACATGAACACTGAAGCTTTCTTT.

About this clone itself: The junction differs from germline at one of its ends, possibly a read error. The sample carries other DNA sequences with the same CDR3. The V and J genes are TRBV13 and TRBJ2-7; possible D gene TRBD1, 6 bases. The CDR3 is made up of 13 amino acids. CDR1 and CDR2 (germline): PRHDT, FYEKMQ (reference sequence). CDR3 coding DNA: TGTGCCAGTAACCGGGACAACTCCTACGAGCAGTATTTC. Its protein is CASNRDNSYEQYF.

The gene calls are TRBV7-2 and TRBJ1-1; D gene uncertain. Trimming removed 2 bases from V and 1 base from J, with 5 bases in between. Germline loops: CDR1 SGHTA, CDR2 FQGNSA. The CDR3 has 13 residues. The CDR3 bases are TGTGCCAGCAGCTTAATGTGGAACACTGAAGCTTTCTTT. Residues: CASSLMWNTEAFF.

This chain joins TRBV9 and TRBJ2-7; 8 bases agree with TRBD1. V was clipped by 0 bases and J by 3 bases; unmatched bases: 5. In germline, CDR1 is SGDLS, CDR2 YYNGEE. The CDR3 totals 15 residues. The DNA of the CDR3 is TGTGCCAGCAGCGTAGGACAGGGGTATATCTACGAGCAGTACTTC. Protein: CASSVGQGYIYEQYF. The variable domain in full, with the rest retrieved from reference TRBV9 and TRBJ2-7, is DSGVTQTPKHLITATGQRVTLRCSPRSGDLSVYWYQQSLDQGLQFLIQYYNGEERAKGNILERFSAQQFPDLHSELNLSSLELGDSALYFCASSVGQGYIYEQYFGPGTRLTVT.

The chain combines TRBV4-2 with TRBJ2-5; perhaps D is TRBD1 or TRBD2 (7 bases each). Looked up from germline, CDR1 is LGHNA and CDR2 is YNFKEQ. This CDR3 has 18 residues. Trimming shortened V by 5 bases and J by 1 base, and 23 bases separated the two germline ends. CDR3 sequence: CASSKTSQGGGAQETQYF. CDR3 DNA sequence: TGTGCCAGCAGCAAAACCTCCCAGGGGGGGGGCGCCCAAGAGACCCAGTACTTC.

This clone turned up a few times. This chain links TRBV7-6 with TRBJ1-6; TRBD1 is a possible D gene (5 bases). The CDR3 has 17 residues. Germline V CDR1 and CDR2: SGHVS, FNYEAQ. Trimming removed 6 bases from V and 5 bases from J, with 20 bases in between. This CDR3 reads CASRAVGAGRDNSPLHF. CDR3 in DNA: TGTGCCAGCAGAGCAGTAGGGGCAGGGAGGGATAATTCACCCCTCCACTTT.

The chain carries TRBV19 and TRBJ2-2; 7 bases match TRBD1. With V trimmed by 6 bases and J by 4 bases, 5 bases remained unmatched. The V gene's germline CDR1 is LNHDA and CDR2 SQIVND (reference sequence). The CDR3 consists of 14 residues. CDR3 in amino acids: CASSRDSITGELFF. CDR3 coding DNA: TGTGCCAGTAGCCGGGACAGCATCACCGGGGAGCTGTTTTTT.

The chain has TRBV7-2 and TRBJ2-5; D unclear. V gave up 4 bases and J gave up 4 bases, with 7 bases separating them. The CDR3 totals 12 residues. Germline CDR1 reads SGHTA; CDR2 reads FQGNSA. CDR3 in amino acids: CASSSQRETQYF. CDR3 in DNA: TGTGCCAGCAGCTCCCAGCGAGAGACCCAGTACTTC.

The chain combines TRBV7-2 with TRBJ2-3; 10 nucleotides agree with TRBD2. This CDR3 has 14 amino acids. Trimming took 5 bases from V and 3 from J; bases not matched to a gene: 2. Germline loops: CDR1 SGHTA, CDR2 FQGNSA. DNA for the CDR3: TGTGCCAGCAGCCCGGGACTAGCGACAGATACGCAGTATTTT. Protein product: CASSPGLATDTQYF.

CDR3 bases: TGTGCCAGCTTACCGGGACAGGTAGGGACCGGCACTGAAGCTTTCTTT. Translating it yields CASLPGQVGTGTEAFF. This chain connects TRBV18 to TRBJ1-1; 8 bases agree with TRBD1. The CDR3 extends over 16 amino acids. CDR1 is KGHSH and CDR2 is LQKENI in the germline V gene. V shed 7 bases, J shed 4 bases, and the junction held 14 bases outside the gene matches.

This chain connects TRBV7-2 to TRBJ2-3; D is uncertain. This CDR3 has 14 residues. Per the germline V gene, CDR1 is SGHTA and CDR2 is FQGNSA. Trimming took 1 base from V and 6 from J, leaving 11 bases between them. CDR3 sequence reads: CASSLGLELDTQYF. CDR3 coding DNA: TGTGCCAGCAGCTTAGGTCTAGAATTGGATACGCAGTATTTT. The full variable domain, in which reference TRBV7-2 and TRBJ2-3 provide the parts outside the CDR3, is GAGVSQSPSNKVTEKGKDVELRCDPISGHTALYWYRQSLGQGLEFLIYFQGNSAPDKSGLPSDRFSAERTGGSVSTLTIQRTQQEDSAVYLCASSLGLELDTQYFGPGTRLTVL.

The chain joins TRBV12-5 to TRBJ2-3; D is possibly TRBD1 (6 bases). The V and J ends lost 2 bases and 10 bases respectively, with 13 bases between them. Germline V gene sequence: CDR1 LGHNT, CDR2 FRNRAP. The CDR3 totals 13 residues. The CDR3 DNA reads as TGTGCTAGTGGTTTGACAGACAGGCGGCCGCAGTATTTT. This translates into CASGLTDRRPQYF.

This clone was detected once. The chain is built from TRBV6-7 and TRBJ1-1; D uncertain. TRBV6-7 belongs to the ORF category, with a function that is uncertain. This CDR3 contains 13 residues. Trimming took off 0 bases at V and 10 bases at J, with 12 bases between the two ends. The CDR3 region has the DNA TGTGCCAGCAGTTACTCGAGGGATCGGGGAGCTTTCTTT. This encodes CASSYSRDRGAFF.

This chain links TRBV11-3 with TRBJ2-1; 9 bases map to TRBD2. J lost 4 bases, V lost 5 bases, and 6 bases had no gene match. In germline, CDR1 is SGHNT, CDR2 YENEEA. There are 15 residues in the CDR3. CDR3 residues: CASSRISGGYNEQFF. The CDR3 nucleotides are TGTGCCAGCAGCCGCATCAGCGGGGGGTACAATGAGCAGTTCTTC.

V gene TRBV7-2 combines with J gene TRBJ2-2; possibly TRBD2 for D (5 bases). This CDR3 contains 13 residues. V gave up 5 bases and J gave up 3 bases, with 7 bases separating them. From germline, CDR1 is SGHTA and CDR2 FQGNSA. CDR3 protein: CASSPDYTGELFF. In DNA form, the CDR3 reads TGTGCCAGCAGCCCGGACTACACCGGGGAGCTGTTTTTT.

The sample holds a few counts of this clone. The rearrangement links TRBV5-5 to TRBJ2-7; D is unresolved. The V gene lost 4 bases and the J gene lost 2 bases, with 4 bases spanning the gap. The CDR3 runs to 11 residues. Per germline, CDR1 SGHKS and CDR2 YYEKEE (reference sequence). In DNA, the CDR3 is TGTGCCAGCAGCACCCCCTACGAGCAGTACTTC. Translation: CASSTPYEQYF.

This clone showed up just a few times. CDR3 residues: CASSEVQGSNSPLHF. The CDR3 DNA follows: TGTGCCAGCAGTGAAGTTCAGGGTAGCAATTCACCCCTCCACTTT. The chain is built from TRBV6-1 and TRBJ1-6; D might be TRBD1 (5 bases). CDR3 length: 15 amino acids. The germline V gene has CDR1 MNHNS and CDR2 SASEGT. V lost 1 base to trimming and J lost 7 bases, with 11 bases between them.

The genes are TRBV18 and TRBJ1-2; perhaps TRBD1 as D (5 bases). This CDR3 region has 15 residues. V was shortened by 3 bases and J by 0 bases, with 11 bases between the two germline ends. CDR1 is KGHSH, CDR2 LQKENI, per germline. The CDR3 here is CASSPAGTANYGYTF. CDR3 nucleotides: TGTGCCAGCTCACCCGCAGGGACCGCTAACTATGGCTACACCTTC.

The chain couples TRBV10-3 to TRBJ1-4; D unclear. The germline V and J ends were trimmed by 3 bases and 1 base, with 6 bases remaining between them. This CDR3 region has 14 residues. In germline, CDR1 is ENHRY, CDR2 SYGVKD. The CDR3 nucleotides read TGTGCCATCAGTGACCCCGAAACTAATGAAAAACTGTTTTTT. This translates into CAISDPETNEKLFF.

For the CDR3, the DNA is TGTGCCAGCAGCTTGATGCGTGAAGCTTTCTTT. Translated: CASSLMREAFF. The rearrangement joins TRBV7-9 to TRBJ1-1; D gene uncertain. The V end was cut by 3 bases, the J end by 7 bases, with 6 bases between. CDR1 and CDR2 (germline): SEHNR, FQNEAQ (reference sequence). The CDR3 is 11 residues long.

The chain uses TRBV4-2 and TRBJ2-1; 9 positions match TRBD2. The J segment lost 5 bases and the V segment lost 4 bases, leaving 9 bases of the junction unmatched. Germline V gene data show CDR1 as LGHNA and CDR2 as YNFKEQ. The CDR3 sequence is 16 residues long. This CDR3 is CASSRGVAGGHNEQFF. In nucleotides, the CDR3 is TGTGCCAGCAGCCGAGGGGTGGCGGGGGGGCACAATGAGCAGTTCTTC.

The chain has TRBV4-1 and TRBJ2-2, with TRBD1 matching over 7 bases. The CDR3 contains 14 residues. The junction had 4 bases not matched to a gene; V was cut back by 4 bases and J by 5 bases. Germline V CDR1 and CDR2: MGHRA, YSYEKL. In nucleotides, the CDR3 is TGCGCCAGCAGCCTCACACAGGGGACCGGGGAGCTGTTTTTT. Amino acids: CASSLTQGTGELFF.

The chain couples TRBV4-3 to TRBJ2-1, with a tentative D call TRBD2 (6 bases). The CDR3 spans 15 residues. Trimming left V 0 bases short and J 10 bases short, with 16 bases between. The germline CDR1 and CDR2 sequences are LGHNA and YSLEER. The CDR3 DNA is TGCGCCAGCAGCCAAGAGTGGCTAGCGATCCCCGAGCAGTTCTTC. It encodes CASSQEWLAIPEQFF.